This is a list of T cell receptor beta chains from one sample in a study of identical twins. TCRdb used MiXCR to reprocess the 5' RACE reads, holding one entry per CDR3 protein. The sample records some 460,000 distinct CDR3 sequences, 14% being singletons. These same data were also listed under a study on yellow fever vaccine responses in identical twins.

The source material was CD4+ T cells sorted from blood. All receptors come from a woman in her late teens or twenties in good health. The CDR3 runs from the conserved cysteine through the conserved F or W. D genes are given only for firm matches. Rows give clone size only sometimes, using once, few, many, or a class for an expanded clone.

TRBJ2-1 NA NA TRBV2 TGTGCCAGCAGTGAGGGCAGAAGCTCCTACAATGTGCAGTTCTTC CASSEGRSSYNVQFF
TRBJ2-7 TRBD1 many TRBV4-2 TGTGCCAGCAGCCAAGGACAGGGGGCGAACTACGAGCAGTACTTC CASSQGQGANYEQYF
TRBJ2-1 NA NA TRBV28 TGTGCCAGCAGGGAGACGGACGGGCGCGCCTCTTCTAATGAGCAGTTCTTC CASRETDGRASSNEQFF
TRBJ2-2 TRBD1 few TRBV7-2 TGTGCCAGGACAAGTGATACACAGGGGTCGAACACCGGGGAGCTGTTTTTT CARTSDTQGSNTGELFF
TRBJ2-5 NA NA TRBV5-5 TGTGCCAGCACCAAGGGGATGACAATCGTAGAAGAGACCCAGTACTTC CASTKGMTIVEETQYF
TRBJ2-7 TRBD2 NA TRBV6-2/TRBV6-3 TGTGCCAGCAGCCCCCCCGGGACTAGCGGCTACGAGCAGTACTTC CASSPPGTSGYEQYF
TRBJ2-7 NA NA TRBV5-1 TGCGCCAGCAGCCCGGGACAATACCCACCCTCTTACGAGCAGTACTTC CASSPGQYPPSYEQYF
TRBJ2-5 TRBD1 NA TRBV6-4 TGTGCCAGCATGGACAGGGAGAGACAGGGGGCGTTCCAAGAGACCCAGTACTTC CASMDRERQGAFQETQYF
TRBJ1-4 NA NA TRBV20-1 TGCAGTGCTTGGACGGGGGGCATTGAAAAACTGTTTTTT CSAWTGGIEKLFF
TRBJ2-3 TRBD2 few TRBV2 TGTGCCGGAAGCGGGGGCTTTAGCACAGATACGCAGTATTTT CAGSGGFSTDTQYF
TRBJ1-2 NA NA TRBV6-5 TGTGCCAGCAGTTACACCCCGGAGAGGGGGGGAGGTGGCTACACCTTC CASSYTPERGGGGYTF
TRBJ2-7 TRBD2 NA TRBV20-1 TGCAGGGGGACTAGCGGGAACTCCTACGAGCAGTACTTC CRGTSGNSYEQYF
TRBJ2-2 NA few TRBV29-1 TGCAGCGGGGGGTTTATGGCCGGGGAGCTGTTTTTT CSGGFMAGELFF
TRBJ2-7 NA NA TRBV6-1 TGTGCCAGCAGTACCCCCGGAGGGCGGGAGCAGTACTTC CASSTPGGREQYF
TRBJ1-1 NA few TRBV7-6 TGTGCCAGCAGCTTGGCCGGACAGCGGCCTTTCTTT CASSLAGQRPFF
TRBJ1-6 NA many TRBV12-3/TRBV12-4 TGTGCCAGCACCGAGAACACCGGAGGGAATTCACCCCTCCACTTT CASTENTGGNSPLHF
TRBJ2-1 TRBD1 few TRBV10-1 TGCGCCAGCAGTGAGCGGGGGACAGGGGGCCGTGGTGAGCAGTTCTTC CASSERGTGGRGEQFF
TRBJ2-2 TRBD1 NA TRBV19 TGTGCCAGTAGTATCCAGGGGGCGGTACGAACCGGGGAGCTGTTTTTT CASSIQGAVRTGELFF
TRBJ1-2 NA NA TRBV27 TGTGCCAGCCGCGATGACGCACACTATGGCTACACCTTC CASRDDAHYGYTF
TRBJ2-5 TRBD1 NA TRBV9 TGTGCCAGCAGCGAGGTAGGGACAGGAATTGAGACCCAGTACTTC CASSEVGTGIETQYF
TRBJ2-2 NA many TRBV7-9 TGTGCCAGCAGCTTAATGACTGACACCGGGGAGCTGTTTTTT CASSLMTDTGELFF
TRBJ1-1 NA many TRBV5-6 TGTGCCAGCAGCCTGATTCAGGACACTGAAGCTTTCTTT CASSLIQDTEAFF
TRBJ2-2 NA NA TRBV28 TGTGCCAGCACCCCAGGGGGGAAGGGTTCCACCGGGGAGCTGTTTTTT CASTPGGKGSTGELFF
TRBJ2-7 NA many TRBV12-3/TRBV12-4 TGTGCCAGCAGGGGACCTGGGTTCGAGCAGTACTTC CASRGPGFEQYF
TRBJ1-2 NA few TRBV27 TGTGCCAGCAGTCCAAAAGGGGAAAGGCTTATTCTCTATGGCTACACCTTC CASSPKGERLILYGYTF
TRBJ2-3 NA NA TRBV12-3/TRBV12-4 TGTGCCAGCAGTTTAATGGGGGGTACCGATACGCAGTATTTT CASSLMGGTDTQYF
TRBJ2-3 NA NA TRBV20-1 TGCAGTGCTAGTCGTTCTGCGGTGCGGGCTCTAGATACGCAGTATTTT CSASRSAVRALDTQYF
TRBJ2-1 NA once TRBV5-4 TGTGCCAGCAGCCAGCGGAGTGAGCAGTTCTTC CASSQRSEQFF